The 8 T cell receptor beta chains in this list originate from one sample, sequenced in a study of OX40 agonist ivuxolimab in advanced cancers. Here immunoSEQ multiplex PCR was the method, and the copy in TCRdb shows in-frame clones only, minus some. In the table there are approximately 39,000 clones, approximately 90% of which are singletons. Sequenced here: CD4+ or CD8+ T cells sorted from blood, sampled in a trial of the OX40 agonist ivuxolimab. Receptors were obtained from an adult with an advanced solid tumor such as melanoma, head and neck, liver or kidney cancer.

This clone was recorded at least ten times. This chain uses TRBV20-1 with TRBJ1-1; 7 bases agree with TRBD1. CDR3 length: 11 amino acids. The germline CDR1 and CDR2 sequences are DFQATT and SNEGSKA (reference sequence). Trimming took 4 bases from V and 7 from J; bases not matched to a gene: 3. The CDR3 here is CSATGTDEAFF. CDR3 nucleotides: TGCAGTGCTACGGGGACAGATGAAGCTTTCTTT.

The chain combines TRBV9 with TRBJ2-3; D may be TRBD1 (5 bases). Trimming pared 0 bases from V and 6 bases from J, leaving 14 bases between. Germline V gene data show CDR1 as SGDLS and CDR2 as YYNGEE. This CDR3 is built from 15 residues. The CDR3 nucleotides read TGTGCCAGCAGCGTAGAAGGTAGGGGCCCCGATACGCAGTATTTT. Its protein is CASSVEGRGPDTQYF.

This clone was seen a single time. This sequence joins TRBV15 and TRBJ2-7; D is undetermined. The CDR3 is 13 residues long. Trimming removed 1 base at V and 3 bases at J, with 7 bases between. Per the germline V gene, CDR1 is LNHNV and CDR2 is YYDKDF (reference sequence). CDR3 region: CATSRGALYEQYF. CDR3 coding DNA: TGTGCCACCAGCAGAGGGGCCCTCTACGAGCAGTACTTC.

This sequence joins TRBV9 and TRBJ1-2; D is undetermined. The CDR3 totals 13 residues. CDR1 and CDR2 (germline): SGDLS, YYNGEE. The V and J ends lost 0 bases and 4 bases respectively, with 7 bases between them. Here the CDR3 reads CASSVDSTYGYTF. The CDR3 DNA sequence: TGTGCCAGCAGCGTAGACAGCACCTATGGCTACACCTTC.

The J gene is TRBJ2-6, the V gene TRBV6-5; D not resolved. This CDR3 spans 14 amino acids. The V gene's germline CDR1 is MNHEY and CDR2 SVGAGI. Deletions cut 2 bases from V and 4 bases from J, with 6 bases between. Written as DNA, the CDR3 is TGTGCCAGCAGTTACGAAGACGGGGCCAACGTCCTGACTTTC. Its protein product is CASSYEDGANVLTF.

The chain combines TRBV6-5 with TRBJ2-1, with 8 positions matching TRBD1. CDR1 and CDR2 from the germline V gene are MNHEY and SVGAGI. The length of the CDR3 is 15 residues. The V segment lost 0 bases and the J segment 5 bases; nucleotides outside the gene matches: 3. CDR3 protein: CASSYSQGGDNEQFF. The CDR3 coding sequence is TGTGCCAGCAGTTACTCACAGGGGGGCGACAATGAGCAGTTCTTC.

The genes are TRBV29-1 and TRBJ2-7; 7 bases are shared with TRBD1. This CDR3 is 14 amino acids long. V was pared by 6 bases and J by 0 bases, with 8 bases of the junction left unmatched. Germline V CDR1 and CDR2: SQVTM, ANQGSEA. In DNA, the CDR3 is TGCAGCGTGCGAGGACAGGACAACTCCTACGAGCAGTACTTC. It yields the protein CSVRGQDNSYEQYF.

This clone was detected only a few times. The J gene is TRBJ1-5, the V gene TRBV5-6, with D unresolved. Per germline, CDR1 SGHDT and CDR2 YYEEEE. CDR3 length equals 15 residues. Deletions cut 0 bases from V and 1 base from J, with 8 bases between. The CDR3 reads CASSLDRTSNQPQHF. In DNA, the CDR3 is TGTGCCAGCAGCTTGGACAGAACCAGCAATCAGCCCCAGCATTTT.